A selection of T cell receptor beta chains follows, all from one sample in a study of blood T cell repertoires in COVID-19. Measured with immunoSEQ multiplex PCR; TCRdb has only the in-frame clones, and not every one. The sample has about 130,000 clones; about 79% are singletons. Sequenced: peripheral blood. Source of these receptors: a woman aged 80 or over with acute or convalescent COVID-19. The CDR3 runs from the conserved cysteine through the conserved F or W. D genes are given only for firm matches. Not every row has a clone size; where given, it reads once, few, many or a size class.

TRBJ1-2	TRBD1	TRBV5-6	16	once	TGTGCCAGCAGCTTTCTCTCAACCGGACAGGTCCATGGCTACACCTTC	CASSFLSTGQVHGYTF
TRBJ2-3	TRBD2	TRBV9	15	once	TGTGCCAGCACCCGACTAGCGGGGGGCACAGATACGCAGTATTTT	CASTRLAGGTDTQYF
TRBJ2-2	TRBD2	TRBV4-1	15	.	TGCGCCAGCAGCCGCACTATGGGGGGGACCGGGGAGCTGTTTTTT	CASSRTMGGTGELFF
TRBJ1-1	TRBD1	TRBV6-2/TRBV6-3	20	.	TGTGCCAGCAGTTACTCAATCTACCGACAGGGGGCCAGTAGAGACACTGAAGCTTTCTTT	CASSYSIYRQGASRDTEAFF
TRBJ2-2	.	TRBV5-1	16	.	TGCGCCAGCAGCTTGGAGCAGGGAAGAGGCGCCGGGGAGCTGTTTTTT	CASSLEQGRGAGELFF
TRBJ1-3	.	TRBV4-1	15	.	TGCGCCAGCAGCCACACACCCGTCTCTGGAAACACCATATATTTT	CASSHTPVSGNTIYF
TRBJ2-1	TRBD2	TRBV12-3/TRBV12-4	13	.	TGTGCCAGCAGCCCCGGGACTAGAGGTGAGCAGTTCTTC	CASSPGTRGEQFF
TRBJ2-7	.	TRBV5-4	13	.	TGTGCCAGCAGCTTGGGACAGTCCCACGAGCAGTACTTC	CASSLGQSHEQYF
TRBJ2-7	.	TRBV11-2	16	.	TGTGCCAGCAGCTTAGTTTGGTCAGGGGTGAACTACGAGCAGTACTTC	CASSLVWSGVNYEQYF
TRBJ2-1	TRBD2	TRBV3-1/TRBV3-2	14	few	TGTGCCAGCAGCTATCGGGGGGGCCACAATGAGCAGTTCTTC	CASSYRGGHNEQFF
TRBJ2-5	.	TRBV5-6	15	.	TGTGCCAGCAGCTCGGGGACATTTTCGAAAGAGACCCAGTACTTC	CASSSGTFSKETQYF
TRBJ2-7	TRBD2	TRBV9	17	.	TGTGCCAGCAGCGCGGGAGAGGGCGGGGGGATGTCCTACGAGCAGTACTTC	CASSAGEGGGMSYEQYF
TRBJ2-3	TRBD2	TRBV5-6	15	.	TGTGCCAGCAGCCCTAGCGGGGGGTTCACAGATACGCAGTATTTT	CASSPSGGFTDTQYF
TRBJ2-7	TRBD2	TRBV27	13	.	TGTGCCAGCAGTTTAGGGAGGGACTACGAGCAGTACTTC	CASSLGRDYEQYF
TRBJ2-2	.	TRBV9	16	.	TGTGCCAGCAGTGATGTTGGGACATCGAACACCGGGGAGCTGTTTTTT	CASSDVGTSNTGELFF
TRBJ2-5	TRBD1	TRBV24-1	16	.	TGTGCCACCAGTGAAACCGGGACAGGGTCTCAAGAGACCCAGTACTTC	CATSETGTGSQETQYF
TRBJ1-1	TRBD1	TRBV18	14	.	TGTGCCAGCTCACTAGGACAGGGGTTCACTGAAGCTTTCTTT	CASSLGQGFTEAFF
TRBJ1-1	.	TRBV10-3	13	.	TGTGCCATCAGAGTCACACAGGGAGCTGAAGCTTTCTTT	CAIRVTQGAEAFF
TRBJ1-6	.	TRBV11-2	15	.	TGTGCCAGCAGCTTAAACGATTTGGGCCGGTCACCCCTCCACTTT	CASSLNDLGRSPLHF
TRBJ1-1	.	TRBV5-1	14	.	TGCGCCAGCAGCCTCTACAGGGAGAACACTGAAGCTTTCTTT	CASSLYRENTEAFF
TRBJ2-7	.	TRBV6-1	11	.	TGTGCCAGCAGTGATTACGGCGAGCAGTACTTC	CASSDYGEQYF
TRBJ1-5	TRBD1	TRBV7-9	13	.	TGTGCCAGCAGCTTAGGACAGGGCCAGCCCCAGCATTTT	CASSLGQGQPQHF
TRBJ2-3	TRBD1	TRBV5-6	16	.	TGTGCCAGCAGCTTGGCCGGACAGGGGGACACAGATACGCAGTATTTT	CASSLAGQGDTDTQYF
TRBJ1-2	.	TRBV3-1/TRBV3-2	13	.	TGTGCCAGCAGCCAGCCCGGGGGGTATGGCTACACCTTC	CASSQPGGYGYTF
TRBJ1-2	.	TRBV19	15	few	TGTGCCAGTAGTAGGGGGGATCGGAACAACTATGGCTACACCTTC	CASSRGDRNNYGYTF
TRBJ2-7	TRBD2	TRBV11-3	13	.	TGTGCCAGCAGCCCGGGCGGGGGTCACGAGCAGTACTTC	CASSPGGGHEQYF
TRBJ1-2	TRBD1	TRBV9	17	.	TGTGCCAGCAGCGTAGAAGGGGGCAGGGCGGTCAACTATGGCTACACCTTC	CASSVEGGRAVNYGYTF
TRBJ2-1	TRBD2	TRBV3-1/TRBV3-2	17	few	TGTGCCAGCAGCCAAGATCGGTGGCGGGGGGGTTACAATGAGCAGTTCTTC	CASSQDRWRGGYNEQFF
TRBJ1-1	.	TRBV27	13	.	TGTGCCAGCAGTTCCCAGGTGAACACTGAAGCTTTCTTT	CASSSQVNTEAFF
TRBJ1-1	.	TRBV6-5	13	.	TGTGCCAGCAGGAAAACAAGTACACCTGAAGCTTTCTTT	CASRKTSTPEAFF
TRBJ2-5	.	TRBV7-8	15	.	TGTGCCAGCAGCTTAGGTCAGGGTTTAGGGGAGACCCAGTACTTC	CASSLGQGLGETQYF
TRBJ1-2	TRBD1	TRBV18	13	.	TGTGCCAGCTCACCGTCGGACAGGGATGGCTACACCTTC	CASSPSDRDGYTF
TRBJ1-2	.	TRBV7-9	14	once	TGTGCCAGCAGCTTCCTCCGGGATAACTATGGCTACACCTTC	CASSFLRDNYGYTF
TRBJ1-2	TRBD1	TRBV25-1	15	.	TGTGCCAGCAGTGACGCCGGGACAGGGGGCTATGGCTACACCTTC	CASSDAGTGGYGYTF
TRBJ2-2	.	TRBV6-5	14	.	TGTGCCAGCAGTAGTCGCCCAGGGGTCGGGGAGCTGTTTTTT	CASSSRPGVGELFF
TRBJ1-2	TRBD1	TRBV4-1	15	few	TGCGCCAGCAGCCAAACTATGGACAGGACCCTCGGCTACACCTTC	CASSQTMDRTLGYTF
TRBJ2-5	TRBD2	TRBV5-1	15	.	TGCGCCAGCAGCTTGGGAGGACTAGACCAAGAGACCCAGTACTTC	CASSLGGLDQETQYF
TRBJ1-6	.	TRBV5-1	16	.	TGCGCCAGCAGCCTAGCTTATGGGGGGGATAATTCACCCCTCCACTTT	CASSLAYGGDNSPLHF
TRBJ2-3	.	TRBV9	17	.	TGTGCCAGCAGCGTAGGGGGGGAGTACACTAGCACAGATACGCAGTATTTT	CASSVGGEYTSTDTQYF
TRBJ1-6	.	TRBV11-2	14	.	TGTGCCAGCAGCTTAGGGCAGGGCCATTCACCCCTCCACTTT	CASSLGQGHSPLHF
TRBJ1-1	.	TRBV27	14	.	TGTGCCAGCAGTTTATGGGGGGTGAACACTGAAGCTTTCTTT	CASSLWGVNTEAFF
TRBJ1-2	TRBD1	TRBV3-1/TRBV3-2	14	.	TGTGCCAGCAGCCAAGACACAGGGGACTATGGCTACACCTTC	CASSQDTGDYGYTF
TRBJ1-5	.	TRBV30	13	few	TGTGCCTGGAGTGGAGGGGGTTCTCAGCCCCAGCATTTT	CAWSGGGSQPQHF
TRBJ1-1	.	TRBV18	16	.	TGTGCCAGCTCACCGATGGCGGGACTTTCGAACACTGAAGCTTTCTTT	CASSPMAGLSNTEAFF
TRBJ1-1	.	TRBV19	16	.	TGTGCCAGTAGCCCTCCCCCGGGGACAAGAAACACTGAAGCTTTCTTT	CASSPPPGTRNTEAFF
TRBJ1-5	TRBD1	TRBV19	18	.	TGTGCCAGTAGTATGACAGGGCCTCCGGCTATGGGCAATCAGCCCCAGCATTTT	CASSMTGPPAMGNQPQHF
TRBJ2-7	.	TRBV10-2	16	.	TGCGCCAGCAGTGAGTCGATAGTTTTTAGGGGGTACGAGCAGTACTTC	CASSESIVFRGYEQYF
TRBJ2-2	TRBD1	TRBV2	16	.	TGTGCCAGCAGTGTAGGACAGGGGACGAGCACCGGGGAGCTGTTTTTT	CASSVGQGTSTGELFF